What follows are 19 T cell receptor beta chains derived from one specimen sequenced in a study of human T cells and chemical hapten exposure. This sample's time point: patch test 1, 2 weeks after DPC sensitization. The treatment was: therapeutic diphenylcyclopropenone sensitization with weekly scalp DPC. TCRdb reprocessed the RACE reads with MiXCR, giving one entry per CDR3 protein. The sample includes approximately 340,000 distinct CDR3 sequences, around 6.9% seen only once; the top ten take about 8%. Specimen: whole blood, collected in connection with sensitization to the hapten diphenylcyclopropenone (DPC). The receptors shown here come from a woman between 18 and 30 years old with alopecia areata. Some clones in this sample may be carry-over from other donors' samples.

The chain joins TRBV6-5 to TRBJ1-4; the match to TRBD1 covers 7 bases. The CDR3 has 14 amino acids. The germline V gene has CDR1 MNHEY and CDR2 SVGAGI. V dropped 6 bases and J dropped 10; count of bases not matched to a gene: 11. CDR3 in amino acids: CASRPGTVDGKLFF. As DNA, the CDR3 is TGTGCCAGCAGGCCCGGGACAGTTGACGGAAAACTGTTTTTT.

This rearrangement joins TRBV7-9 to TRBJ2-2; no firm D call. This CDR3 contains 12 residues. The germline gives CDR1 SEHNR, CDR2 FQNEAQ (reference sequence). Trimming took 4 bases from V and 12 from J, leaving 12 bases between them. The CDR3 sequence: CASSSVGFKLFF. The CDR3 bases are TGTGCCAGCAGCTCCGTCGGGTTTAAGCTGTTTTTT.

This clonotype was recorded at least ten times. One end of the junction is discordant with germline, which a read error may explain. This chain joins TRBV27 and TRBJ2-5, with a weak D call TRBD2 (7 bases). Looked up from germline, CDR1 is MNHEY and CDR2 is SMNVEV (reference sequence). The CDR3 has 14 residues. The CDR3: CASSLYMGGGAVFF. CDR3 coding DNA: TGTGCCAGCAGTTTATATATGGGTGGGGGGGCGGTTTTCTTC.

In this sample, this clonotype turned up many times. The V and J genes are TRBV24-1 and TRBJ1-5; D uncertain. The CDR3 totals 12 residues. Per germline, CDR1 KGHDR and CDR2 SFDVKD. V was trimmed by 0 bases and J by 4 bases, leaving 0 bases between them. The CDR3 reads CATSDLNQPQHF. CDR3 DNA sequence: TGTGCCACCAGTGATTTGAATCAGCCCCAGCATTTT.

About this clonotype itself: This may come from a read error, since a much larger clone is one base off. The V gene is TRBV6-4, the J gene TRBJ1-1; no firm D call. The V and J ends lost 6 bases and 4 bases respectively, with 12 bases between them. Germline values: CDR1 MRHNA, CDR2 SNTAGT. The CDR3 has 13 residues. CDR3 DNA sequence: TGTGCCAGCAGATTCCTTACGGGCACTGAAGCTTTCTTT. It translates to CASRFLTGTEAFF.

This clonotype was detected only a few times. J is TRBJ1-1 and V is TRBV14; D ambiguous. The CDR3 extends over 13 amino acids. Germline loops: CDR1 SGHDN, CDR2 FVKESK. Trimming removed 0 bases from V and 0 bases from J, with 2 bases in between. In DNA, the CDR3 is TGTGCCAGCAGCCAAGACATGAACACTGAAGCTTTCTTT. This sequence encodes CASSQDMNTEAFF.

This clonotype was detected only a few times. The V and J genes are TRBV4-2 and TRBJ2-7; D is perhaps TRBD1 (5 bases). The V gene's germline CDR1 is LGHNA and CDR2 YNFKEQ. The CDR3 length is 13 residues. V lost 4 bases and J lost 1, with 8 bases in between. DNA for the CDR3: TGTGCCAGCAGCCCGGACATTTCCTACGAGCAGTACTTC. This sequence encodes CASSPDISYEQYF.

The V and J genes are TRBV7-2 and TRBJ1-5; TRBD1 aligns across 7 bases. The V gene's germline CDR1 is SGHTA and CDR2 FQGNSA. Trimming took 5 bases from V and 3 from J; bases not matched to a gene: 16. The CDR3 is 18 residues long. CDR3 in DNA: TGTGCCAGCAGCCGTACCATTGATTGGGACAGAAACAATCAGCCCCAGCATTTT. This codes for CASSRTIDWDRNNQPQHF.

In this sample, this clonotype turned up a few times. The chain joins TRBV7-2 to TRBJ1-2; TRBD1 matches at 10 bases. This CDR3 region has 16 residues. The V gene end was trimmed by 2 bases and the J gene end by 4 bases; junction bases not matched to a gene: 7. Germline loops: CDR1 SGHTA, CDR2 FQGNSA. In nucleotides, the CDR3 is TGTGCCAGCAGCTTATTGGGGACAGGGGCGGCCTATGGCTACACCTTC. Amino acid sequence: CASSLLGTGAAYGYTF.

This clonotype was detected many times. This chain joins TRBV6-2 or TRBV6-3 and TRBJ2-7; 9 bases line up with TRBD2. Unmatched junction bases numbered 9, after V lost 2 bases and J lost 7 bases. Germline loops: CDR1 MNHEY, CDR2 SVGEGT. The CDR3 spans 15 residues. The CDR3 region is CASSYESSGEGEQYF. The CDR3 DNA follows: TGTGCCAGCAGTTACGAGTCTAGCGGGGAGGGGGAGCAGTACTTC.

In this sample, this clonotype turned up many times. The CDR3: CASSTDPRQGFVHEQYF. CDR3 nucleotide sequence: TGTGCCAGCAGTACCGATCCCAGACAGGGCTTCGTCCACGAGCAGTACTTC. The chain has TRBV6-6 and TRBJ2-7, with 7 bases identical to TRBD1. CDR1 is MNHNY and CDR2 is SVGAGI in the germline V gene (reference sequence). V was pared by 5 bases and J by 5 bases, with 18 bases of the junction left unmatched. The CDR3 consists of 17 residues.

This clonotype was seen more than once but under ten times. V is TRBV5-4 and J is TRBJ2-5, with D possibly TRBD1 on 5 matching bases. Trimming cost V 1 base and J 5 bases, with 12 bases left between them. The CDR3 length is 14 residues. CDR1 and CDR2 (germline): SGHNT, YYREEE (reference sequence). The CDR3 coding sequence is TGTGCCAGCAGCTTGACAGGCCGCGGCGAGACCCAGTACTTC. Its protein is CASSLTGRGETQYF.

The chain uses TRBV20-1 and TRBJ2-6; 7 nucleotides match TRBD1. CDR1 and CDR2 from the germline V gene are DFQATT and SNEGSKA (reference sequence). This CDR3 contains 16 residues. Trimming cost V 6 bases and J 3 bases; bases outside gene matches: 11. DNA of the CDR3: TGCAGTGCCTCGGCACAGGGGTTTGTTGGGGCCAACGTCCTGACTTTC. This codes for CSASAQGFVGANVLTF.

The chain is built from TRBV7-2 and TRBJ1-2; 7 bases align to TRBD1. V shed 5 bases and J 4 bases; nucleotides not matched to a gene: 7. The CDR3 runs to 14 residues. Germline CDR1 reads SGHTA; CDR2 reads FQGNSA. The DNA of the CDR3 is TGTGCCAGCAGCCCGCCCAGGACAGGCTATGGCTACACCTTC. This codes for CASSPPRTGYGYTF.

In this sample, this clonotype turned up many times. V and J are TRBV28 and TRBJ2-7; tentatively, D is TRBD2 (5 bases). Germline V lookup: CDR1 MDHEN, CDR2 SYDVKM. V was cut by 5 bases and J by 2 bases, with 22 bases left in between. This CDR3 is 17 amino acids long. In DNA, the CDR3 is TGTGCCAGCAGTGCCTACCCTCGAACCGGGATGGCCTACGAGCAGTACTTC. Protein: CASSAYPRTGMAYEQYF.

In its sample, this clonotype was seen many times. V and J are TRBV12-3 or TRBV12-4 and TRBJ2-6; 7 bases line up with TRBD1. The CDR3 extends over 18 amino acids. The V segment lost 0 bases and the J segment 0 bases; nucleotides outside the gene matches: 5. DNA of the CDR3: TGTGCCAGCAGTTTAGCGGACAGGTTCTCCTCTGGGGCCAACGTCCTGACTTTC. Encoded protein: CASSLADRFSSGANVLTF.

This clonotype was seen ten or more times. The V and J genes are TRBV7-9 and TRBJ1-2, with D tentatively TRBD1 (5 bases). Germline V CDR1 and CDR2: SEHNR, FQNEAQ (reference sequence). Trimming stripped 4 bases from V and 4 bases from J, with 16 bases between. The CDR3 extends over 15 amino acids. The CDR3 is CASSSGGGTLYGYTF. CDR3 DNA sequence: TGTGCCAGCAGCTCGGGCGGGGGAACCCTCTATGGCTACACCTTC.

The chain carries TRBV5-1 and TRBJ1-1; TRBD1 matches at 8 bases. J gave up 0 bases and V 4 bases, and 8 bases lay outside the gene matches. Germline assignment: CDR1 SGHRS and CDR2 YFSETQ. The length of the CDR3 is 16 residues. The CDR3, as DNA: TGCGCCAGCAGCCCAGCGACAGGGGTCCTGAACACTGAAGCTTTCTTT. Amino acid sequence: CASSPATGVLNTEAFF.

This clonotype was counted ten times or more. This chain links TRBV4-2 with TRBJ2-1, with TRBD2 identical over 8 bases. This CDR3 contains 13 residues. Trimming removed 4 bases from V and 10 bases from J; junction bases left unmatched: 6. In germline, CDR1 is LGHNA, CDR2 YNFKEQ. CDR3 residues: CASSPSQRGEQFF. The CDR3 DNA follows: TGTGCCAGCAGCCCTTCTCAGCGGGGGGAGCAGTTCTTC.